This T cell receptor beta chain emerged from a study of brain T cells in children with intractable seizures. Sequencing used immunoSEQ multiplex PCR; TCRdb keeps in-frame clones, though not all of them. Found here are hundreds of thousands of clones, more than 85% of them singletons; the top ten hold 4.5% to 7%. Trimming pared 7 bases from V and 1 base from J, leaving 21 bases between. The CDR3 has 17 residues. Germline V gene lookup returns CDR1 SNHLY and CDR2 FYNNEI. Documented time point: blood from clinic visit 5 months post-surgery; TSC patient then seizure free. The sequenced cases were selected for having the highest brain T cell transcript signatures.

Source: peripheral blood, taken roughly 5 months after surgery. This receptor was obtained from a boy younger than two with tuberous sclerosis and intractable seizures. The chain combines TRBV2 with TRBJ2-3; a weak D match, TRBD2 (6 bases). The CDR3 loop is CASMHWASASGTDTQYF. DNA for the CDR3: TGTGCCAGCATGCATTGGGCTAGCGCTTCTGGCACAGATACGCAGTATTTT.